This T cell receptor (beta chain) comes out of a study of T cells in Graves' hyperthyroidism and ophthalmopathy. Patients aged 18 to 65 with hyperthyroidism were newly diagnosed, with duration under 2 months. The authors took PBMCs from 10 ml fresh peripheral blood. The CDR3 totals 14 residues. The germline V gene has CDR1 SQVTM and CDR2 ANQGSEA. The V and J ends lost 1 base and 4 bases respectively, with 13 bases between them. This clonotype was detected ten times or more. The target antigen is unknown. Notes on the study in general: Most expanded thyroid clonotypes above 0.001 recurred in blood.

TCR beta CDR3 region amplification was performed from RNA transcripts. First-round RT-PCR of the TCR CDR3 relied on the HTBI primer set. TCRdb processed the multiplex PCR reads anew with MiXCR; each CDR3 protein has one entry. The profile covers about 720,000 distinct CDR3 sequences, with under 20% appearing a single time and around 17% taken by the ten largest. The chain combines TRBV29-1 with TRBJ1-1; tentatively, D is TRBD1 (6 bases). The clonotype originates from a woman between 50 and 59 years old with Graves' hyperthyroidism that later progressed to Graves' ophthalmopathy. Sequenced: blood. Here the CDR3 reads CSVEVSGRGTEAFF. CDR3 nucleotide sequence: TGCAGCGTTGAAGTTTCGGGCAGGGGCACTGAAGCTTTCTTT.